This T cell receptor beta chain was documented in a study of control samples from healthy donors and cancer patients. The CDR3 spans 12 residues. Sequenced by immunoSEQ multiplex PCR; TCRdb stores in-frame clones only, minus some. Among some 95,000 clones listed, around three quarters were seen once. This clonotype was sampled from a woman in her twenties or thirties in good health. Sequences were obtained from blood. The V and J genes are TRBV21-1 and TRBJ2-7; the table's D call TRBD2 went unverified against the DNA. TRBV21-1 is a pseudogene locus. The CDR3 bases are TGTGCCAGGCCGGGTAGCTCCTACGAGCAGTACTTC. This sequence encodes CARPGSSYEQYF.